The present TCR beta chain was sequenced within a study of response to subunit inactivated influenza vaccine. A single record per CDR3 protein comes from TCRdb applying MiXCR to the RT-PCR reads. The profile shows just over 300,000 distinct CDR3 sequences, 22% of them singletons. This clonotype was recorded a few times. Trimming cost V 0 bases and J 4 bases, with 9 bases left between them. This CDR3 has 15 amino acids. CDR1 and CDR2 (germline): LGHNA, YSLEER. This rearrangement joins TRBV4-3 to TRBJ2-2; the D is unclear. The starting material was PBMCs from blood, obtained approximately 22 months after vaccination. The sequence was obtained from a man aged 50 to 75 who received an inactivated influenza vaccine. In nucleotides, the CDR3 is TGCGCCAGCAGCCAAGATACACTGCGCACCGGGGAGCTGTTTTTT. Translating gives CASSQDTLRTGELFF.